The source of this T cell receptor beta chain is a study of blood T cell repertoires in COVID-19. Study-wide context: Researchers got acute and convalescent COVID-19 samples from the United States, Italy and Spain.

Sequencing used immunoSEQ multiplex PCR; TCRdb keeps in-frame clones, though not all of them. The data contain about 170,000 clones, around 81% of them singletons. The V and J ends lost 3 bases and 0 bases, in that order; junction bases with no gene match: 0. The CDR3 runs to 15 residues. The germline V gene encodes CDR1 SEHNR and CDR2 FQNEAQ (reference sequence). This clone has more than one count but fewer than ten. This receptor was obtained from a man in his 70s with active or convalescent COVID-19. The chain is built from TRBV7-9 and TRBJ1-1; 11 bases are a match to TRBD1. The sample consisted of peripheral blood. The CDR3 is CASSLGQGVNTEAFF. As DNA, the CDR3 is TGTGCCAGCAGCTTGGGACAGGGGGTGAACACTGAAGCTTTCTTT.